Listed below are T cell receptor beta chains from one sample, sequenced in a study of shared clonotypes between healthy human individuals. Only in-frame clones appear in the TCRdb table, and some are missing; sequencing was by immunoSEQ multiplex PCR. This table holds 2 million or so clones, about 95% found once. Sequencing was done on a sample of naive CD8+ T cells sorted from blood. The receptors derive from a man younger than 30 in good health. Each CDR3 is given without its conserved first and last residue.

>TRBV9
ASSVFSGGIYEQY
>TRBV4-2
ASSHLAGGPGDTQY
>TRBV7-9
ASSHRGDPQPQH
>TRBV13
ASSFGRNNEKLF
>TRBV6-6
ASTSGTGREH
>TRBV29-1
SAGQEPAF
>TRBV30
AWSVSGRTDTQY
>TRBV7-2
ASSLGTSGETQY
>TRBV5-4
ASSPSGTEAF
>TRBV29-1
SVEDQGHLGTGGYGYT
>TRBV30
AWSVWGGNTGELF
>TRBV6-5
ASSYGAGNSPLH
>TRBV4-1
ASSQLADKSETQY
>TRBV9
ASSTTSGGILAKNIQY
>TRBV2
ASSEPLYEQY
>TRBV9
ASSEGDGVNEKLF
>TRBV6-6
ASSSQQAGEQY
>TRBV5-6
ASSLDTGRETQY
>TRBV5-6
ASSPTIGGGAF
>TRBV5-1
ASSLVGQSYEQY
>TRBV27
ASSLSTAYEQY
>TRBV25-1
ASSEVDTNTEAF
>TRBV4-1
ASSQVAEGTYEQY
>TRBV10-3
AISEPWEGTGHYTQY
>TRBV4-1
ASSLTVGTEQY
>TRBV5-4
ASNRVGQGDSPLH
>TRBV5-6
ASSLGVPGEAF
>TRBV6-5
ASGAAHTGELF
>TRBV2
ASGGSVSYEQY